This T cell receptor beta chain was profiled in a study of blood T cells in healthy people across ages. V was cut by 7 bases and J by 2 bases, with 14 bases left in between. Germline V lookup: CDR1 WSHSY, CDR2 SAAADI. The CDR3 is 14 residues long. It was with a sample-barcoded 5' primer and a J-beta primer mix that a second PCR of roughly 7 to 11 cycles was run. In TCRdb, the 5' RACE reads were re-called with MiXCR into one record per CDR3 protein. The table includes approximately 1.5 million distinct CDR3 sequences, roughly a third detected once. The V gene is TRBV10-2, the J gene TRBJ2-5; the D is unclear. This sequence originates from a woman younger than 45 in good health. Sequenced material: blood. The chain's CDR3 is CASIIGPEQETQYF. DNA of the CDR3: TGCGCCAGCATAATCGGCCCGGAGCAAGAGACCCAGTACTTC.